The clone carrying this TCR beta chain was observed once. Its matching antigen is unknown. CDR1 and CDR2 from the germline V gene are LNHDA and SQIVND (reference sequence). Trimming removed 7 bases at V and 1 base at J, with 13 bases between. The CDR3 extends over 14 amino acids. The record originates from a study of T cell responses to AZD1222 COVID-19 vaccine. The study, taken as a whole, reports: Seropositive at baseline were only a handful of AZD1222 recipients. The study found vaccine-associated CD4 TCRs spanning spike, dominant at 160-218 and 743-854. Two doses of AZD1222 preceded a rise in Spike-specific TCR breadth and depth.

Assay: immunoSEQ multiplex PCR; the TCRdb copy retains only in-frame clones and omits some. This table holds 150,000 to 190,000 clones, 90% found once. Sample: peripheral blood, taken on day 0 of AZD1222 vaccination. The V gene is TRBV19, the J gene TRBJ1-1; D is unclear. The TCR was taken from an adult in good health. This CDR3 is CASTRGRRNTEAFF. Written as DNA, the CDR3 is TGTGCCAGTACCCGAGGGCGCAGGAACACTGAAGCTTTCTTT.